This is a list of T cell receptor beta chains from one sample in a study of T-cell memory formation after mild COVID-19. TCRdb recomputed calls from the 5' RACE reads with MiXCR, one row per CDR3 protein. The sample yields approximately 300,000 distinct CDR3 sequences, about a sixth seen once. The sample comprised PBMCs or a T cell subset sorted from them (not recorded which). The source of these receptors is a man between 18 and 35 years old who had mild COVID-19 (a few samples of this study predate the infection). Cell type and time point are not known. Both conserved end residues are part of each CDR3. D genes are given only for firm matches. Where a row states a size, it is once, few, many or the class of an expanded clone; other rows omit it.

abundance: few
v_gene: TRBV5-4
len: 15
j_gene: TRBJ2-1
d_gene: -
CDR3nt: TGTGCCAGCAGCTTGAGTGCTAGTTTATACGATGAGCAGTTCTTC
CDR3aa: CASSLSASLYDEQFF

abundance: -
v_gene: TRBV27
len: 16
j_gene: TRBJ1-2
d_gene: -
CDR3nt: TGTGCCAGCAGTTTATCGGGGGGCGGCAGCCTCTATGGCTACACCTTC
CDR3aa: CASSLSGGGSLYGYTF

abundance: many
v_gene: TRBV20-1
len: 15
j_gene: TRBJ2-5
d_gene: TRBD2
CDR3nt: TGCAGTGCTAGAGATCCCGGAGCGGGGGAGGGGACCCAGTACTTC
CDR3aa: CSARDPGAGEGTQYF

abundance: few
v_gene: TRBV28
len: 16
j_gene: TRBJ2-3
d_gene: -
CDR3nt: TGTGCCAGCAGTCACCCGGGACGGACCTTCACAGATACGCAGTATTTT
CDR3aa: CASSHPGRTFTDTQYF

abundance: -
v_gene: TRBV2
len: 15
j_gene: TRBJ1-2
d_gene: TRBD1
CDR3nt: TGTGCCAGCAGCTCCGGGACAGGGGGCATCTGGGGCTACACCTTC
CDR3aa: CASSSGTGGIWGYTF

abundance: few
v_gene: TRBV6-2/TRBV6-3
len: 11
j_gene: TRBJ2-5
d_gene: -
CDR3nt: TGTGCCAGCAGTAATCAGGGGACCCAGTACTTC
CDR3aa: CASSNQGTQYF

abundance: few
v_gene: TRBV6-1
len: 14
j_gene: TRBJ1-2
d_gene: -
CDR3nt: TGTGCCAGCAGTGCTAAGACAGGTGCGGGAGGCTACACCTTC
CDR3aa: CASSAKTGAGGYTF

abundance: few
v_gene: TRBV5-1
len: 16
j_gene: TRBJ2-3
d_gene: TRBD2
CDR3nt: TGCGCCAGCAGCTTGGGACTAGCCCTGAGCACAGATACGCAGTATTTT
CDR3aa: CASSLGLALSTDTQYF

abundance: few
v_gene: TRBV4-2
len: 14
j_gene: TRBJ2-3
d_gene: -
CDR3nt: TGTGCCAGCAGCGATTCGACAGGCACAGATACGCAGTATTTT
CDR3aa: CASSDSTGTDTQYF

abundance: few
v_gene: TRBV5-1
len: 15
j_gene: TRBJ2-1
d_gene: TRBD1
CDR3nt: TGCGCCAGCAGCTTGGGTGGGACAGGGTTCACTGAGCAGTTCTTC
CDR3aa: CASSLGGTGFTEQFF

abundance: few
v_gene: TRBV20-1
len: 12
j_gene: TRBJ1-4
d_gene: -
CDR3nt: TGCAGTGCTGAGGCGGCGGGGGAAAAACTGTTTTTT
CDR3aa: CSAEAAGEKLFF

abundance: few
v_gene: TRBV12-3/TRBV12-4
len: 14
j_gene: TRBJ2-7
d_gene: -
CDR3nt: TGTGCCAGCAGTTTTACCCACGACTCCTACGAGCAGTACTTC
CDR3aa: CASSFTHDSYEQYF

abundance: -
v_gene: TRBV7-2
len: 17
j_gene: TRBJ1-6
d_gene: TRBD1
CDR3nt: TGTGCCAGCAGCTCCAGACTCACAGGGGGCCTATATTCACCCCTCCACTTT
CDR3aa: CASSSRLTGGLYSPLHF

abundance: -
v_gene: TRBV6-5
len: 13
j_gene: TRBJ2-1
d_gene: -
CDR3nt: TGTGCCAGCTCCTTTTTGGGGAACAATGAGCAGTTCTTC
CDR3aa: CASSFLGNNEQFF

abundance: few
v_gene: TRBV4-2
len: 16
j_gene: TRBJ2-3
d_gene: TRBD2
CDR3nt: TGTGCCAGCAGCCAAGCGGCTAGCGGTGTCGCAGATACGCAGTATTTT
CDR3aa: CASSQAASGVADTQYF

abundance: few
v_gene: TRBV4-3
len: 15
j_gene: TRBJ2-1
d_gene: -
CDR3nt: TGCGCCAGCAGCCTCCGCCCGGGGGAATACAATGAGCAGTTCTTC
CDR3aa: CASSLRPGEYNEQFF

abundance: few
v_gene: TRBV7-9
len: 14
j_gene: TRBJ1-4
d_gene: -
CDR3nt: TGTGCCAGCAGCCGTACCTCAACTAATGAAAAACTGTTTTTT
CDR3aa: CASSRTSTNEKLFF

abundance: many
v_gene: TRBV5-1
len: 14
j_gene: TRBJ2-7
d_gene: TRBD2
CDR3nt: TGTGCCAGCAGCTTAGCGGGGGGCTCCTACGAGCAGTACTTC
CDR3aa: CASSLAGGSYEQYF

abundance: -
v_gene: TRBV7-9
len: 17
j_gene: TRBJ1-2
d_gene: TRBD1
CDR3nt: TGTGCCAGCAGCGCCTGGAGGACAGGGCCCGGATTCTATGGCTACACCTTC
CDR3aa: CASSAWRTGPGFYGYTF

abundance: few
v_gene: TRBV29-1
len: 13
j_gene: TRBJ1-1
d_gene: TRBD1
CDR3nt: TGCAGCGCAGGACAGGGGGCGAACACTGAAGCTTTCTTT
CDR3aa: CSAGQGANTEAFF

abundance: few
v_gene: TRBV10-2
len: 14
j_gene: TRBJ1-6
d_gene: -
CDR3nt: TGCGCCAGCAGCCCACAGGGATTTAATTCACCCCTCCACTTT
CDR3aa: CASSPQGFNSPLHF

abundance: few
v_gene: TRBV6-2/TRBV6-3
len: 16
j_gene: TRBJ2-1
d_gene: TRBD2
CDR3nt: TGTGCCAGCAGTTACCCTAGCGGGGGGGTATACAATGAGCAGTTCTTC
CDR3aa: CASSYPSGGVYNEQFF

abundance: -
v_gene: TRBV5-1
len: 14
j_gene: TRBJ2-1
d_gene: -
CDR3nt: TGCGCCAGCAGCCCCGCCACATCAGTGGCTGAGCAGTTCTTC
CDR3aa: CASSPATSVAEQFF

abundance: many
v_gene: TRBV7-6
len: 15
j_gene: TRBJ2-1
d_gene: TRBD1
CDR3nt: TGTGCCAGCAGCTTCGGACAGGGCTCCTACAATGAGCAGTTCTTC
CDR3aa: CASSFGQGSYNEQFF

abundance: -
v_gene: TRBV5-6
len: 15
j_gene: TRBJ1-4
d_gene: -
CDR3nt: TGTGCCAGCAGCTGGCCCGGGACGGATGAGGAAAAACTGTTTTTT
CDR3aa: CASSWPGTDEEKLFF

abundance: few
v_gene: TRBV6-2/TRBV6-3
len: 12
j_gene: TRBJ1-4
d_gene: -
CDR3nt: TGTGCCAGCAGTTATTGGGGTGAAAAACTGTTTTTT
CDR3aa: CASSYWGEKLFF

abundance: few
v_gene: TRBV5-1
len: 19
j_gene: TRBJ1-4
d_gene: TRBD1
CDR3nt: TGCGCCAGCAGCCCTGGCTGGGGGTCCACAGGGGGCGGATATGAAAAACTGTTTTTT
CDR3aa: CASSPGWGSTGGGYEKLFF

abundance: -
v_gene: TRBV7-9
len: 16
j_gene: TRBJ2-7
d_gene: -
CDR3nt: TGTGCCAGCAGCTTGGTTTGGGGGGTATCCACCTACGAGCAGTACTTC
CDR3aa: CASSLVWGVSTYEQYF

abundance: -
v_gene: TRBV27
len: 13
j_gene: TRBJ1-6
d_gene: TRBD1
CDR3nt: TGTGCCAGTAGGGGACAGGGGTATTCACCCCTCCACTTT
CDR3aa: CASRGQGYSPLHF

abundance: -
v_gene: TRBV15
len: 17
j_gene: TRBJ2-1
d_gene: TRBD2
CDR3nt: TGTGCCACCAGCAGAGATCGGGGTAGCGGGGGCGTTAATGAGCAGTTCTTC
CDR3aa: CATSRDRGSGGVNEQFF

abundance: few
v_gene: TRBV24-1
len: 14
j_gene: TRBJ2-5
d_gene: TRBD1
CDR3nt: TGTGCCACCAGCAAAGGACAGGGTCAAGAGACCCAGTACTTC
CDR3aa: CATSKGQGQETQYF

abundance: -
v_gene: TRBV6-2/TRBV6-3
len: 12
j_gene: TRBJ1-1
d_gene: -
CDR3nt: TGTGCCAGCAGTTACGCGCGCACTGAAGCTTTCTTT
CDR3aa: CASSYARTEAFF

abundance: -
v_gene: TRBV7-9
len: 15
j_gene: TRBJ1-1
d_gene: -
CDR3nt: TGTTCCAGCAGCTTAGGGACACTCTTGGGCACTGAAGCTTTCTTT
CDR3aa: CSSSLGTLLGTEAFF

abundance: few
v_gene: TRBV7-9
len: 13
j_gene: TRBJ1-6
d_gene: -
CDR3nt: TGTGCCAGCAGCCAAGCCTCTGATTCACCCCTCCACTTT
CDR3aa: CASSQASDSPLHF

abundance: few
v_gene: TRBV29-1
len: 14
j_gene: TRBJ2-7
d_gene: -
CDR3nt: TGCAGCGTTGAAGCTGTTGGATTCTCCTACGAGCAGTACTTC
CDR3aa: CSVEAVGFSYEQYF

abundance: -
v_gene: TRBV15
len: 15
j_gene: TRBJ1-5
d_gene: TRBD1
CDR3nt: TGTGCCACCAGCGATCGACAGGGCCGGGGTCAGCCCCAGCATTTT
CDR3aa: CATSDRQGRGQPQHF

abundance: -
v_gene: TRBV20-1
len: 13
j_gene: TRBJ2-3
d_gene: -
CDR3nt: TGCAGTGCCGAAGATCGGGGGACAGATACGCAGTATTTT
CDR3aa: CSAEDRGTDTQYF

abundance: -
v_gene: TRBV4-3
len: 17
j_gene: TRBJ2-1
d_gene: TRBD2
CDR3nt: TGCGCCAGCAGCCAGTTTAGCGGGGGCAGCTCCTACAATGAGCAGTTCTTC
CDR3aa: CASSQFSGGSSYNEQFF

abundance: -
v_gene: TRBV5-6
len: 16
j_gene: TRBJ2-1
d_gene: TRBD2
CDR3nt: TGTGCCAGCAGCTTGGCCACTAGCGCACCATACAATGAGCAGTTCTTC
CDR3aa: CASSLATSAPYNEQFF

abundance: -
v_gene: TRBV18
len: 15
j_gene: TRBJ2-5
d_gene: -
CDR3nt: TGTGCCAGCTCAACCACGTTCAGAACTCAAGAGACCCAGTACTTC
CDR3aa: CASSTTFRTQETQYF

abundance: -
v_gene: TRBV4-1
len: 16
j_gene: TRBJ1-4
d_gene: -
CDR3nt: TGCGCCAGCAGCCAAGATCCAGGGGCGGCAGGTGAAAAACTGTTTTTT
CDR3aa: CASSQDPGAAGEKLFF

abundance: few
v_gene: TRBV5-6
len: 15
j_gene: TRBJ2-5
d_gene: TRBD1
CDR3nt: TGTGCCAATACGACTGAGACAGGGGTTAGAGAGACCCAGTACTTC
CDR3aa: CANTTETGVRETQYF

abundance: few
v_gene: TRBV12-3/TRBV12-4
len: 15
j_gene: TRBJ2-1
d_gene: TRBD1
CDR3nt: TGTGCCAGCAGTTCCGGGACAGCCGCCCCCAATGAGCAGTTCTTC
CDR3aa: CASSSGTAAPNEQFF

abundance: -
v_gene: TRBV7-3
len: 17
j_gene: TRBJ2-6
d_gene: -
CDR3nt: TGTGCCAGCAGCTTGAACAGCGGAATCTCTGGGGCCAACGTCCTGACTTTC
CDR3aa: CASSLNSGISGANVLTF

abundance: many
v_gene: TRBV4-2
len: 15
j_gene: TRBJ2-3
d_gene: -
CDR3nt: TGTGCCAGCAGCCAAGGGTCGGGCCACACAGATACGCAGTATTTT
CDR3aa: CASSQGSGHTDTQYF

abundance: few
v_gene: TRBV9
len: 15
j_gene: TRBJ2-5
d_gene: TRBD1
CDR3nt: TGTGCCAGCAGCGTCTTCGGGACAGAGCAAGAGACCCAGTACTTC
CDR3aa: CASSVFGTEQETQYF

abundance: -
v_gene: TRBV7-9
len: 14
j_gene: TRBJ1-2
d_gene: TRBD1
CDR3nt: TGTGCCAGCAGCCGGGACAGGGGTTTATATGGCTACACCTTC
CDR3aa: CASSRDRGLYGYTF

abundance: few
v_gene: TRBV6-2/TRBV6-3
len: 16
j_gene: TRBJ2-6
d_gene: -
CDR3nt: TGTGCCAGCAGTTACTCGGGGGCATCTGGGGCCAACGTCCTGACTTTC
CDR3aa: CASSYSGASGANVLTF

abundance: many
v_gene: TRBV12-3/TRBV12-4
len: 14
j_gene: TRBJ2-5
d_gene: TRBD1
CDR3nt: TGTGCCAGCAGTTTAGACAGGGGCCAAGAGACCCAGTACTTC
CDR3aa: CASSLDRGQETQYF